This T cell receptor (beta chain) stems from a study of blood T cells in healthy people across ages. Regarding the study as a whole: Researchers deemed the diversity estimates from one million T cells underestimates.

Primers used in a second PCR of roughly 7 to 12 cycles were a sample-barcoded 5' primer and a J-beta primer mix. TCRdb re-called the 5' RACE reads through MiXCR, storing one row per CDR3 protein. The table lists 550,000 to 700,000 distinct CDR3 sequences, 27% of them singletons. This clonotype was picked up a small number of times. Its matching antigen is unknown. CDR1 and CDR2 from the germline V gene are MRHNA and SNTAGT. Between the trimmed V and J ends, which lost 0 bases and 8 bases, there was a span of 13 bases. The CDR3 contains 14 residues. The chain couples TRBV6-4 to TRBJ1-2, with D unresolved. This TCR was recovered from an older woman in good health. Sequencing was carried out using blood. CDR3 sequence: CASSDSGRSMGYTF. The DNA for the CDR3 is TGTGCCAGCAGTGACTCAGGCCGATCTATGGGCTACACCTTC.